This TCR beta chain comes out of a study of graft-versus-host responses after intestinal transplantation. Across the whole study: Induction with anti-thymocyte globulin, then tacrolimus and steroids for 2 to 3 years, was given to all recipients. Study observations and caveats: The presence of high graft-versus-host to host-versus-graft clonal ratios in allografts characterized patients with graft-donor T cell macrochimerism. Analysis identified GvH clones in recipient marrow, with some appearing first in ileum or blood.

CDR3 size: 10 residues. The V end was cut by 3 bases, the J end by 9 bases, with 6 bases between. Looked up from germline, CDR1 is DFQATT and CDR2 is SNEGSKA (reference sequence). This table comes from immunoSEQ multiplex PCR, and its TCRdb copy is limited to in-frame clones, with some not included. This sample yields some 110,000 clones, of which roughly 87% are seen a single time; roughly 0.9% belongs to the top ten. With regard to this clone: No antigen is known for it.

This TCR derives from a human donor who received an intestinal transplant. Sequencing used unstimulated CD4+ T cells sorted from spleen or lymph node cells, obtained before intestinal transplant. The genes are TRBV20-1 and TRBJ2-1; D gene ambiguous. CDR3 amino acids: CSASKSEQFF. The CDR3 coding sequence is TGCAGTGCTAGTAAGAGTGAGCAGTTCTTC.